This entry lists 27 T cell receptor beta chains sequenced from one sample in a study of Ad26.COV2.S vaccination and SARS-CoV-2 variants. The treatment here: roughly 20 received Ad26.COV2.S at low or high dose, single or two shots; about 5 received placebo; per-sample allocation not given. The study sampled participants on day 63 after the first vaccine or placebo injection. Repertoires were generated with immunoSEQ multiplex PCR, while TCRdb's copy carries only in-frame clones and drops some. The table shows around 400,000 clones, with around 89% occurring only once. Here the sequenced sample was peripheral blood, taken in a trial of Ad26.COV2.S vaccine versus placebo. The receptors here all came from a person between 18 and 65 years old who received the Ad26.COV2.S COVID-19 vaccine or a placebo.

This clone has just one count. The J gene is TRBJ2-7, the V gene TRBV23-1; 8 nucleotides align to TRBD1. TRBV23-1 is sorted into the ORF group, with uncertain function. Trimming removed 10 bases from V and 2 bases from J; junction bases left unmatched: 10. The CDR3 is made up of 14 amino acids. DNA for the CDR3: TGCGCCACCGGCCCCGGACAGGGAACCTACGAGCAGTACTTC. As protein: CATGPGQGTYEQYF.

The rearrangement uses TRBV7-9 and TRBJ2-1; 8 bases map to TRBD1. The CDR3 runs to 15 residues. The V gene end was trimmed by 4 bases and the J gene end by 8 bases; junction bases not matched to a gene: 10. Germline loops: CDR1 SEHNR, CDR2 FQNEAQ (reference sequence). CDR3 nucleotides: TGTGCCAGCAGCTCCGGACAGGGAGATGGTGATGAGCAGTTCTTC. Translation: CASSSGQGDGDEQFF.

The chain uses TRBV18 and TRBJ1-1; 7 bases fit TRBD1. CDR1 and CDR2 from the germline V gene are KGHSH and LQKENI. The V gene end was trimmed by 4 bases and the J gene end by 3 bases; junction bases not matched to a gene: 8. The CDR3 extends over 15 amino acids. The CDR3 is CASSRGQVRDTEAFF. The CDR3 coding sequence is TGTGCCAGCTCACGAGGACAGGTTAGGGACACTGAAGCTTTCTTT.

V gene TRBV3-1 (or the pseudogene TRBV3-2) combines with J gene TRBJ2-7; the match to TRBD2 covers 9 bases. Per germline, CDR1 LGHDT and CDR2 YNNKEL (reference sequence). The CDR3 runs 16 residues. The trim removed 2 bases at V and 2 bases at J, leaving 7 bases unmatched. The CDR3 nucleotides are TGTGCCAGCAGCCAAATAATCAGCGGGAGGCCCTACGAGCAGTACTTC. Translated, it gives CASSQIISGRPYEQYF.

The rearrangement joins TRBV10-3 to TRBJ1-1; no definite D call. There are 14 residues in the CDR3. The V gene's germline CDR1 is ENHRY and CDR2 SYGVKD. V lost 8 bases, J lost 5 bases, and 18 bases lay in between. This CDR3 reads CAISSSLGETEAFF. CDR3 in DNA: TGTGCCATCTCCTCCTCGTTGGGTGAAACTGAAGCTTTCTTT.

This sequence joins TRBV6-5 and TRBJ2-6; 9 bases fit TRBD1. J gave up 3 bases and V 6 bases, and 3 bases lay outside the gene matches. There are 15 residues in the CDR3. Per germline, CDR1 MNHEY and CDR2 SVGAGI. The CDR3 DNA sequence: TGTGCCAGCAGATACAGGGGGCTTGGGGCCAACGTCCTGACTTTC. Its protein product is CASRYRGLGANVLTF.

The chain employs TRBV7-3 and TRBJ2-1; maybe TRBD1 (6 bases). Germline V gives CDR1 SGHTA, CDR2 FQGTGA. V lost 5 bases to trimming and J lost 6 bases, with 20 bases between them. CDR3 length: 16 amino acids. The CDR3, as DNA: TGTGCCAGCAGCCGTGAAGGGGGAGCCCGGGGCAATGAGCAGTTCTTC. Protein product: CASSREGGARGNEQFF. The whole variable domain, filled in from reference TRBV7-3 and TRBJ2-1, reads GAGVSQTPSNKVTEKGKYVELRCDPISGHTALYWYRQSLGQGPEFLIYFQGTGAADDSGLPNDRFFAVRPEGSVSTLKIQRTERGDSAVYLCASSREGGARGNEQFFGPGTRLTVL.

The chain joins TRBV28 to TRBJ1-2; D may be TRBD1 (5 bases). Germline CDR1 MDHEN, CDR2 SYDVKM. V gave up 2 bases and J gave up 7 bases, with 11 bases separating them. There are 13 residues in the CDR3. CDR3 in amino acids: CASSLGRESGYTF. The CDR3 nucleotides are TGTGCCAGCAGTTTAGGCAGGGAGAGTGGCTACACCTTC.

In this sample, this clone turned up once. The genes are TRBV7-3 and TRBJ2-1; maybe TRBD1 (5 bases). Trimming pared 5 bases from V and 11 bases from J, leaving 13 bases between. The CDR3 has 12 residues. Germline V lookup: CDR1 SGHTA, CDR2 FQGTGA. For the CDR3, the DNA is TGTGCCAGCAGCGAAGGGGCGGAAAAGCAGTTCTTC. It encodes CASSEGAEKQFF.

There are a few counts of this clone. The chain couples TRBV27 to TRBJ2-7; 12 bases map to TRBD2. Trimming took 6 bases from V and 6 from J; bases not matched to a gene: 9. Germline V gene lookup returns CDR1 MNHEY and CDR2 SMNVEV (reference sequence). The CDR3 runs 15 residues. The CDR3 DNA is TGTGCCAGCAGACTCGGACTAGCGGGGCTGGGCGAGCAGTACTTC. This translates into CASRLGLAGLGEQYF.

This clone has only a few counts. This chain links TRBV10-3 with TRBJ1-1; TRBD1 might be the D (5 bases). This CDR3 has 13 residues. Germline loops: CDR1 ENHRY, CDR2 SYGVKD. Trimming pared 10 bases from V and 1 base from J, leaving 13 bases between. The CDR3: CATSRGQNTEAFF. The DNA of the CDR3 is TGTGCCACCTCAAGAGGACAGAACACTGAAGCTTTCTTT.

This sequence joins TRBV4-2 and TRBJ1-4, with a possible D match to TRBD1 (6 bases). Germline V lookup: CDR1 LGHNA, CDR2 YNFKEQ. The V end was cut by 0 bases, the J end by 6 bases, with 11 bases between. The CDR3 has 15 amino acids. The CDR3 DNA reads TGTGCCAGCAGCCAAGATGGTTCAGGGGATGAAAAACTGTTTTTT. It is translated as CASSQDGSGDEKLFF.

V and J are TRBV11-2 and TRBJ2-1; 12 bases are a match to TRBD2. From germline, CDR1 is SGHAT and CDR2 FQNNGV. The length of the CDR3 is 17 residues. The junction had 14 bases not matched to a gene; V was cut back by 6 bases and J by 8 bases. The DNA for the CDR3 is TGTGCCAGCAGTCGAGACAGGGCACTAGCGGGAGGTCATGAGCAGTTCTTC. Its translation is CASSRDRALAGGHEQFF. Together with reference TRBV11-2 and TRBJ2-1, the CDR3 gives the full variable domain: EAGVAQSPRYKIIEKRQSVAFWCNPISGHATLYWYQQILGQGPKLLIQFQNNGVVDDSQLPKDRFSAERLKGVDSTLKIQPAKLEDSAVYLCASSRDRALAGGHEQFFGPGTRLTVL.

This rearrangement joins TRBV5-1 to TRBJ2-2; no reliable D call. V was cut by 6 bases and J by 2 bases, with 11 bases left in between. The CDR3 is 14 residues long. Germline-derived CDR1 and CDR2 are SGHRS and YFSETQ. The chain's CDR3 is CASTVSLNTGELFF. The DNA of the CDR3 is TGCGCCAGCACGGTCAGTCTTAACACCGGGGAGCTGTTTTTT.

The CDR3 nucleotides are TGTGCCAGCAGTTTAGGGGACACGAACACTGAAGCTTTCTTT. Translating it yields CASSLGDTNTEAFF. The V gene is TRBV5-6, the J gene TRBJ1-1; possibly TRBD1 for D (6 bases). V gave up 5 bases and J gave up 1 base, with 12 bases separating them. The length of the CDR3 is 14 residues. CDR1 is SGHDT, CDR2 YYEEEE, per germline.

This sequence joins TRBV19 and TRBJ1-4, with no clear D. The V and J ends lost 5 bases and 15 bases respectively, with 22 bases between them. The CDR3 is 14 residues long. Germline CDR1 and CDR2: LNHDA and SQIVND (reference sequence). The CDR3 here is CASSSHEAGEKVFF. For the CDR3, the DNA is TGTGCCAGTAGTTCCCATGAGGCCGGGGAAAAGGTGTTTTTT.

The count of this clone is one. The V gene is TRBV2, the J gene TRBJ2-3; the match to TRBD2 covers 12 bases. V shed 5 bases and J 0 bases; nucleotides not matched to a gene: 6. Germline CDR1 SNHLY, CDR2 FYNNEI. The CDR3 totals 17 residues. CDR3 sequence: CASSRLLAGGSTDTQYF. In nucleotides, the CDR3 is TGTGCCAGCAGTCGACTGCTAGCGGGAGGGAGCACAGATACGCAGTATTTT. Together with reference TRBV2 and TRBJ2-3, the CDR3 gives the full variable domain: EPEVTQTPSHQVTQMGQEVILRCVPISNHLYFYWYRQILGQKVEFLVSFYNNEISEKSEIFDDQFSVERPDGSNFTLKIRSTKLEDSAMYFCASSRLLAGGSTDTQYFGPGTRLTVL.

This clone was picked up one time. The J gene is TRBJ2-1, the V gene TRBV28, with TRBD2 matching over 12 bases. The CDR3 length is 17 residues. Losses at the gene ends were 6 bases for V and 6 bases for J; bases not matched to a gene: 12. The germline V gene encodes CDR1 MDHEN and CDR2 SYDVKM. CDR3 in amino acids: CASSPTRLAGVGNEQFF. Here the CDR3 DNA reads TGTGCCAGCAGCCCAACCCGACTAGCGGGAGTTGGCAATGAGCAGTTCTTC.

The chain employs TRBV6-5 and TRBJ2-7; TRBD1 agrees at 8 bases. V lost 7 bases, J lost 6 bases, and 8 bases stayed unmatched. This CDR3 comprises 13 residues. CDR1 MNHEY and CDR2 SVGAGI come from the germline V gene. The CDR3: CASTKGQGAEQYF. The CDR3 DNA reads as TGTGCCAGCACCAAAGGACAGGGAGCCGAGCAGTACTTC.

This sequence joins TRBV11-3 and TRBJ1-1, with D possibly TRBD1 on 6 matching bases. V was pared by 4 bases and J by 4 bases, with 13 bases between. CDR1 and CDR2 (germline): SGHNT, YENEEA. This CDR3 has 14 residues. CDR3 coding DNA: TGTGCCAGCAGCTCCACAGGGTCGGGCACTGAAGCTTTCTTT. Encoded protein: CASSSTGSGTEAFF.

This clone was observed a few times. The chain employs TRBV6-5 and TRBJ2-7, with D perhaps TRBD1 (5 bases). Germline V gives CDR1 MNHEY, CDR2 SVGAGI. Trimming removed 6 bases at V and 5 bases at J, with 20 bases between. The CDR3 is 15 amino acids. The chain's CDR3 is CASRKRGMLSNEQYF. The DNA for the CDR3 is TGTGCCAGCAGAAAAAGGGGCATGCTCTCTAACGAGCAGTACTTC.

This chain joins TRBV6-5 and TRBJ2-2, with D possibly being TRBD1 or TRBD2 (5 bases each). The V gene's germline CDR1 is MNHEY and CDR2 SVGAGI. The CDR3 contains 14 residues. Trimming removed 6 bases at V and 1 base at J, with 9 bases between. The CDR3 reads CASRWDVNTGELFF. In nucleotides, the CDR3 is TGTGCCAGCAGATGGGACGTGAACACCGGGGAGCTGTTTTTT.

The chain combines TRBV5-3 with TRBJ2-7, with 10 bases aligning to TRBD1. TRBV5-3 is placed among ORFs of uncertain function. This CDR3 is 15 amino acids long. V lost 3 bases, J lost 3 bases, and 6 bases stayed unmatched. CDR3 sequence: CARSSTGTGDYEQYF. The CDR3 nucleotides read TGTGCCAGAAGCTCAACCGGGACAGGGGACTACGAGCAGTACTTC.

The rearrangement joins TRBV25-1 to TRBJ2-5; a possible D gene is TRBD1 (5 bases). Deletions cut 3 bases from V and 1 base from J, with 9 bases between. Germline lookup yields CDR1 MGHDK and CDR2 SYGVNS. This CDR3 is built from 14 residues. The CDR3: CASSDIDSQETQYF. DNA for the CDR3: TGTGCCAGCAGTGACATCGACAGCCAAGAGACCCAGTACTTC.

V and J are TRBV28 and TRBJ1-5; D unresolved. From germline, CDR1 is MDHEN and CDR2 SYDVKM. The CDR3 is 13 residues long. Trimming cost V 7 bases and J 4 bases, with 11 bases left between them. Written as DNA, the CDR3 is TGTGCCAGCACTATCTCCCAAAATCAGCCCCAGCATTTT. This codes for CASTISQNQPQHF.

The chain uses TRBV5-6 and TRBJ1-1; no firm D call. This CDR3 has 14 amino acids. The V and J ends lost 1 base and 4 bases respectively, with 11 bases between them. CDR1 and CDR2 (germline): SGHDT, YYEEEE. The CDR3, as DNA: TGTGCCAGCAGCTTGTCCGGGAGAGGCACTGAAGCTTTCTTT. Its translation: CASSLSGRGTEAFF.

Of note for this clone: The sample contains more than one DNA sequence encoding this CDR3. The genes are TRBV27 and TRBJ2-7; TRBD2 aligns across 14 bases. The germline CDR1 and CDR2 sequences are MNHEY and SMNVEV (reference sequence). The V and J ends lost 2 bases and 4 bases, in that order; junction bases with no gene match: 1. This CDR3 is built from 15 residues. The CDR3 DNA is TGTGCCAGCAGTTTAGGGACTAGCGGGAGTTACGAGCAGTACTTC. Its protein is CASSLGTSGSYEQYF.